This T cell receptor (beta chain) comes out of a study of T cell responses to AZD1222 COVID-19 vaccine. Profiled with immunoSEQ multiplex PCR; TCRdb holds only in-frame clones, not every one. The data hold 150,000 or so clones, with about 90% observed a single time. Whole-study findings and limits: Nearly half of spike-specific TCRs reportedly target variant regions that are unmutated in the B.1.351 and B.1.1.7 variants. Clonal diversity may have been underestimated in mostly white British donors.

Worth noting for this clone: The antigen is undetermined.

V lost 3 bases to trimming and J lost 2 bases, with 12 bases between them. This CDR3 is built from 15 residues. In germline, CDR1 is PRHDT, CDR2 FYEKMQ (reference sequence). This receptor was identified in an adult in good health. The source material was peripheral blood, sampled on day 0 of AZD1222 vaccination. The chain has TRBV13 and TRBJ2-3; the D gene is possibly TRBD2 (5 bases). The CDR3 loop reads CASSFHGDPTDTQYF. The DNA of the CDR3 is TGTGCCAGCAGCTTCCACGGGGATCCCACAGATACGCAGTATTTT.